This T cell receptor beta chain was found in a study of cytomegalovirus exposure and HLA in healthy donors. PCR involved 60 Vbeta and 13 Jbeta primers. Method: immunoSEQ multiplex PCR; TCRdb's copy keeps in-frame clones and lacks some. The table has roughly 150,000 clones, roughly four fifths seen once; the top ten hold approximately 6%. Healthy bone marrow donors supplied every sample. Study conclusions and caveats: A list of 150 or so TCR beta chains associated with cytomegalovirus was given.

CDR1 and CDR2 (germline): SGHAT, FQNNGV. There are 12 residues in the CDR3. The V end lost 0 bases, the J end lost 5 bases, and 4 bases lay between the germline ends. Worth noting for this clone: As yet, its antigen is unknown.

This chain connects TRBV11-2 to TRBJ2-5; D gene unclear. The receptor was isolated from a man aged 25-45 years in good health and CMV-seropositive. Specimen: PBMCs. The CDR3 loop reads CASSLDSETQYF. Here the CDR3 DNA reads TGTGCCAGCAGCTTAGATAGCGAGACCCAGTACTTC. Looking up the rest from reference TRBV11-2 and TRBJ2-5 gives the full variable domain: EAGVAQSPRYKIIEKRQSVAFWCNPISGHATLYWYQQILGQGPKLLIQFQNNGVVDDSQLPKDRFSAERLKGVDSTLKIQPAKLEDSAVYLCASSLDSETQYFGPGTRLLVL.